The 14 T cell receptor beta chains listed next were all sequenced from one sample in a study of PD-L1 blockade in urothelial cancer. Generated by immunoSEQ multiplex PCR, the TCRdb table keeps only in-frame clones and is missing some. The data contain approximately 100,000 clones, 91% of them singletons. The sequences come from PBMCs, collected around atezolizumab (anti-PD-L1) treatment. The origin of the receptors is a woman older than 75 with urothelial cancer.

The chain has TRBV4-1 and TRBJ1-2, with a weak D call TRBD1 (6 bases). CDR1 is MGHRA and CDR2 is YSYEKL in the germline V gene. The V end was cut by 0 bases, the J end by 8 bases, with 16 bases between. The CDR3 spans 15 residues. The CDR3 DNA is TGCGCCAGCAGCCAAGAACGTCAGGGGCGATGGGGCTACACCTTC. Translating it yields CASSQERQGRWGYTF.

The gene calls are TRBV9 and TRBJ2-6; D is ambiguous. The CDR3 sequence is 14 residues long. V was pared by 3 bases and J by 1 base, with 5 bases between. Germline-derived CDR1 and CDR2 are SGDLS and YYNGEE. The CDR3 DNA is TGTGCCAGCAGCGAACTATCTGGGGCCAACGTCCTGACTTTC. It specifies CASSELSGANVLTF.

On this clone itself: Other DNA sequences in the same sample also yield this CDR3. The CDR3 protein is CASSPGQGGTEAFF. Here the CDR3 DNA reads TGCGCCAGCAGCCCGGGCCAAGGAGGCACTGAAGCTTTCTTT. V and J are TRBV5-1 and TRBJ1-1; D unclear. The CDR3 extends over 14 amino acids. The V end lost 4 bases, the J end lost 4 bases, and 14 bases lay between the germline ends. Germline loops: CDR1 SGHRS, CDR2 YFSETQ. Together with reference TRBV5-1 and TRBJ1-1, the CDR3 gives the full variable domain: KAGVTQTPRYLIKTRGQQVTLSCSPISGHRSVSWYQQTPGQGLQFLFEYFSETQRNKGNFPGRFSGRQFSNSRSEMNVSTLELGDSALYLCASSPGQGGTEAFFGQGTRLTVV.

The rearrangement joins TRBV4-2 to TRBJ1-1; no reliable D call. Germline lookup yields CDR1 LGHNA and CDR2 YNFKEQ. V was pared by 4 bases and J by 5 bases, with 20 bases between. The CDR3 spans 16 residues. The CDR3 loop is CASSPGVGRERTEAFF. The CDR3 DNA is TGTGCCAGCAGCCCCGGAGTTGGTAGGGAGAGGACTGAAGCTTTCTTT.

The J gene is TRBJ1-2, the V gene TRBV14; D uncertain. CDR1 and CDR2 from the germline V gene are SGHDN and FVKESK. V was cut by 1 base and J by 4 bases, with 7 bases left in between. The CDR3 length is 13 residues. CDR3 region: CASSQVNSYGYTF. In DNA, the CDR3 is TGTGCCAGCAGCCAAGTTAACAGCTATGGCTACACCTTC.

The CDR3 here is CAISQGQTPMNTEAFF. The CDR3 DNA follows: TGTGCCATCAGTCAGGGACAGACTCCTATGAACACTGAAGCTTTCTTT. The chain combines TRBV10-3 with TRBJ1-1, with 7 bases matching TRBD1. This CDR3 region has 16 residues. Germline loops: CDR1 ENHRY, CDR2 SYGVKD. Trimming at V came to 5 bases and at J to 0 bases, leaving 9 bases not matched to a gene.

The rearrangement links TRBV4-2 to TRBJ2-2; the D gene is possibly TRBD1 (6 bases). V was trimmed by 0 bases and J by 6 bases, leaving 17 bases between them. Germline V gene sequence: CDR1 LGHNA, CDR2 YNFKEQ. The CDR3 contains 17 residues. CDR3 sequence (DNA): TGTGCCAGCAGCCAAGATCAGGGAACAGGGTTCGCCGGGGAGCTGTTTTTT. This codes for CASSQDQGTGFAGELFF.

The rearrangement uses TRBV19 and TRBJ1-1; maybe TRBD1 (5 bases). Trimming pared 5 bases from V and 4 bases from J, leaving 17 bases between. CDR1 is LNHDA and CDR2 is SQIVND in the germline V gene (reference sequence). This CDR3 comprises 15 residues. The CDR3 DNA is TGTGCCAGTAGTCTGGGGCCTCCCCGGGCCACTGAAGCTTTCTTT. Encoded protein: CASSLGPPRATEAFF. Supplemented by reference TRBV19 and TRBJ1-1, the full variable domain reads DGGITQSPKYLFRKEGQNVTLSCEQNLNHDAMYWYRQDPGQGLRLIYYSQIVNDFQKGDIAEGYSVSREKKESFPLTVTSAQKNPTAFYLCASSLGPPRATEAFFGQGTRLTVV.

This clone appeared once. The chain links TRBV4-1 to TRBJ2-2; 11 nucleotides agree with TRBD1. The junction had 9 bases not matched to a gene; V was cut back by 0 bases and J by 3 bases. Germline CDR1 and CDR2: MGHRA and YSYEKL. The CDR3 covers 19 residues. CDR3 coding DNA: TGCGCCAGCAGCCAAGATCGGGGACAGGGGGTAGGGGACACCGGGGAGCTGTTTTTT. Encoded protein: CASSQDRGQGVGDTGELFF.

This chain connects TRBV19 to TRBJ1-2; 10 bases line up with TRBD1. V shed 6 bases, J shed 6 bases, and the junction held 4 bases outside the gene matches. The CDR3 has 13 amino acids. Germline V CDR1 and CDR2: LNHDA, SQIVND (reference sequence). Here the CDR3 DNA reads TGTGCCAGTAGAGGACAGGGGGTTAATGGCTACACCTTC. Its translation is CASRGQGVNGYTF.

The J gene is TRBJ2-7, the V gene TRBV27; 9 bases line up with TRBD2. The germline V gene encodes CDR1 MNHEY and CDR2 SMNVEV (reference sequence). The CDR3 extends over 15 amino acids. With V trimmed by 4 bases and J by 5 bases, 9 bases remained unmatched. CDR3 nucleotides: TGTGCCAGCAGTTCTATTAGCGGGAGTCGCCACGAGCAGTACTTC. Its protein product is CASSSISGSRHEQYF.

The rearrangement uses TRBV28 and TRBJ2-2, with D hard to call. The CDR3 length is 12 residues. The V end was cut by 6 bases, the J end by 5 bases, with 7 bases between. Germline CDR1 reads MDHEN; CDR2 reads SYDVKM. The CDR3 sequence is CASSKRTGELFF. The CDR3 bases are TGTGCCAGCAGCAAGAGGACCGGGGAGCTGTTTTTT. Together with reference TRBV28 and TRBJ2-2, the CDR3 gives the full variable domain: DVKVTQSSRYLVKRTGEKVFLECVQDMDHENMFWYRQDPGLGLRLIYFSYDVKMKEKGDIPEGYSVSREKKERFSLILESASTNQTSMYLCASSKRTGELFFGEGSRLTVL.

V is TRBV5-1 and J is TRBJ2-1, with 8 bases that match TRBD2. V shed 2 bases and J 7 bases; nucleotides not matched to a gene: 14. Germline V gene lookup returns CDR1 SGHRS and CDR2 YFSETQ. This CDR3 is built from 17 residues. CDR3 sequence: CASSFSKGGGILNEQFF. CDR3 DNA sequence: TGCGCCAGCAGCTTCTCTAAGGGCGGGGGGATTCTGAATGAGCAGTTCTTC.

The CDR3 spells CASSWGTGRTNEKLFF. The CDR3 nucleotides read TGTGCCAGCAGCTGGGGGACAGGGAGGACTAATGAAAAACTGTTTTTT. The chain carries TRBV7-8 and TRBJ1-4; 9 bases agree with TRBD1. The CDR3 is 16 residues long. V lost 4 bases to trimming and J lost 2 bases; unmatched junction nucleotides: 5. Germline CDR1 reads SGHVS; CDR2 reads FQNEAQ.